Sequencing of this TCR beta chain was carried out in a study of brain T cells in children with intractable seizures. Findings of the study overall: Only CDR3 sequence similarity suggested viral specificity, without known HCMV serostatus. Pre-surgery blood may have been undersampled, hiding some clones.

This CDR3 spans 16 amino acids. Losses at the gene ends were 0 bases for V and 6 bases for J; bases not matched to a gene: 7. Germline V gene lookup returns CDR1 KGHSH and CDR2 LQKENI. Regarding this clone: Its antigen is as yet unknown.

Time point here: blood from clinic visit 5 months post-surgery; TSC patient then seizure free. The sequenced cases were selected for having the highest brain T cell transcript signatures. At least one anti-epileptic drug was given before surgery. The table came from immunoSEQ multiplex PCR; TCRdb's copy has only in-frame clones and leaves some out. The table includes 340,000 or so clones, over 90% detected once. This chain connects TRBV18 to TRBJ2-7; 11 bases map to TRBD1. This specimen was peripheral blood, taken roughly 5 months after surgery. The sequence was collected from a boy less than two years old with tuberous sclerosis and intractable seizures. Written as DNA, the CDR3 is TGTGCCAGCTCACCACCTGCAAGGACAGGGGGCGTCGAGCAGTACTTC. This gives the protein CASSPPARTGGVEQYF. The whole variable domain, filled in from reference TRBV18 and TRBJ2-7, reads NAGVMQNPRHLVRRRGQEARLRCSPMKGHSHVYWYRQLPEEGLKFMVYLQKENIIDESGMPKERFSAEFPKEGPSILRIQQVVRGDSAAYFCASSPPARTGGVEQYFGPGTRLTVT.